This is a list of T cell receptor beta chains from one sample in a study of technical replicates of blood from several donors. Assay used: immunoSEQ multiplex PCR; TCRdb lists only in-frame clones, some missing. Of tens of thousands of clones listed, 85% to 95% were seen once; the top ten hold 0.25% to 0.3%. The sample was T cells isolated from PBMCs. These receptors were taken from a human donor in good health. The CDR3 runs from the conserved cysteine through the conserved F or W. A D gene is named only where the DNA matches it firmly. Some rows have no size entry. The others give once, few or many, or a class for an expanded clone.

v_call	d_call	j_call	clone_size	cdr3_aa	cdr3_nt
TRBV10-3	TRBD1	TRBJ1-1	.	CAISEHRGALNTEAFF	TGTGCCATCAGTGAACACAGGGGAGCCCTGAACACTGAAGCTTTCTTT
TRBV5-1	.	TRBJ1-4	.	CASSLRMEPTNEKLFF	TGCGCCAGCAGCTTACGGATGGAGCCAACTAATGAAAAACTGTTTTTT
TRBV19	TRBD2	TRBJ2-1	.	CASRPGSGGASYNEQFF	TGTGCCAGTAGGCCGGGGAGCGGGGGGGCGTCCTACAATGAGCAGTTCTTC
TRBV5-1	.	TRBJ1-3	.	CASREQGSSGNTIYF	TGCGCCAGCAGAGAACAGGGAAGCTCTGGAAACACCATATATTTT
TRBV5-4	.	TRBJ1-1	.	CASSLGEQAYTEAFF	TGTGCCAGCAGCTTAGGAGAACAGGCCTACACTGAAGCTTTCTTT
TRBV5-1	.	TRBJ2-5	.	CASSFRGDAPETQYF	TGCGCCAGCAGCTTCCGCGGAGATGCCCCGGAGACCCAGTACTTC
TRBV29-1	.	TRBJ2-7	.	CSVEDGGGTYEQYF	TGCAGCGTTGAAGATGGAGGCGGGACCTACGAGCAGTACTTC
TRBV15	.	TRBJ2-7	.	CATSRDFPYEQYF	TGTGCCACCAGCAGAGACTTTCCGTACGAGCAGTACTTC
TRBV5-1	.	TRBJ2-7	.	CASSLGSAGNVGEQYF	TGCGCCAGCAGCTTGGGGTCGGCGGGGAATGTGGGAGAGCAGTACTTC
TRBV28	TRBD2	TRBJ2-3	.	CASSSETSGRFTDTQYF	TGTGCCAGCAGTTCGGAGACTAGCGGGAGATTCACAGATACGCAGTATTTT
TRBV21-1	.	TRBJ1-1	.	CASSKVLSRDKGSHLYTEAFF	TGTGCCAGCAGCAAAGTACTGTCTCGGGACAAGGGCTCACATCTTTACACTGAAGCTTTCTTT
TRBV20-1	TRBD2	TRBJ2-7	.	CSAAGVYEQYF	TGCAGTGCCGCGGGGGTGTACGAGCAGTACTTC
TRBV19	.	TRBJ2-7	.	CASSIAGEAYEQYF	TGTGCCAGTAGTATAGCAGGGGAAGCCTACGAGCAGTACTTC
TRBV14	.	TRBJ1-4	.	CASSLLGGLVEKLFF	TGTGCCAGCAGCCTCCTCGGGGGACTGGTTGAAAAACTGTTTTTT
TRBV6-1	.	TRBJ2-3	.	CASTLPGATDTQYF	TGTGCCAGCACCCTTCCGGGTGCCACAGATACGCAGTATTTT
TRBV27	.	TRBJ2-7	.	CASSSRGSNEQYF	TGTGCCAGCAGTTCAAGGGGGAGCAACGAGCAGTACTTC
TRBV5-1	TRBD2	TRBJ2-1	.	CASSYQTSGSILDEQFF	TGCGCCAGCAGCTACCAGACTAGCGGGAGTATTCTCGATGAGCAGTTCTTC
TRBV27	.	TRBJ1-1	.	CASSFGGVEAFF	TGTGCCAGCAGTTTTGGGGGGGTGGAAGCTTTCTTT
TRBV11-2	.	TRBJ2-5	.	CASSFIAEFVETQYF	TGTGCCAGCAGCTTCATTGCTGAGTTCGTAGAGACCCAGTACTTC
TRBV5-1	TRBD1	TRBJ2-3	.	CASSLTGLDTQYF	TGCGCCAGCAGCCTGACAGGGTTAGATACGCAGTATTTT
TRBV18	.	TRBJ2-7	.	CASSMGSSYEQYF	TGTGCCAGCTCTATGGGCAGTTCCTACGAGCAGTACTTC
TRBV6-1	TRBD1	TRBJ1-2	.	CASSTYGDRHQGYTF	TGTGCCAGCAGTACCTATGGGGACAGGCACCAAGGCTACACCTTC
TRBV4-2	.	TRBJ1-5	once	CASSQEGGLESNQPQHF	TGTGCCAGCAGCCAAGAGGGGGGGCTCGAGAGCAATCAGCCCCAGCATTTT
TRBV2	.	TRBJ1-4	.	CASLGQLDEKLFF	TGTGCCAGCCTCGGACAGCTGGATGAAAAACTGTTTTTT
TRBV6-5	.	TRBJ2-4	.	CASKHRRQEKNIQYF	TGTGCCAGCAAGCATAGGAGACAGGAAAAAAACATTCAGTACTTC
TRBV5-1	TRBD1	TRBJ1-2	.	CASSLGQGARGYTF	TGCGCCAGCAGCTTGGGACAGGGGGCGCGGGGCTACACCTTC
TRBV7-9	.	TRBJ2-7	.	CASSSRQDPSYEQYF	TGTGCCAGCAGCTCGCGACAGGACCCCTCCTACGAGCAGTACTTC
TRBV28	TRBD2	TRBJ2-7	.	CASSQGLADSYEQYF	TGTGCCAGCAGCCAAGGACTAGCGGACTCCTACGAGCAGTACTTC
TRBV7-2	.	TRBJ1-5	.	CASSSGRERKPQHF	TGTGCCAGCAGCTCCGGACGGGAACGGAAACCCCAGCATTTT
TRBV5-1	TRBD2	TRBJ2-3	.	CASSFRGGAGDTQYF	TGCGCCAGCAGCTTTCGCGGGGGGGCCGGAGATACGCAGTATTTT